Shown below are 6 T cell receptor beta chains from a single sample sequenced in a study of T cells in narcolepsy. Profiled with immunoSEQ multiplex PCR; TCRdb holds only in-frame clones, not every one. The data hold under 35,000 clones, with roughly four fifths observed a single time. Sample: CD45RA- memory CD4+ T cells from PBMCs. The receptors were gathered from a human donor with narcolepsy.

V is TRBV19 and J is TRBJ1-5; TRBD1 aligns across 9 bases. The CDR3 has 13 residues. CDR1 and CDR2 from the germline V gene are LNHDA and SQIVND (reference sequence). Trimming at V came to 9 bases and at J to 4 bases, leaving 4 bases not matched to a gene. CDR3 region: CASRTGENQPQHF. The CDR3 coding sequence is TGTGCCAGCCGGACAGGGGAAAATCAGCCCCAGCATTTT. The full variable domain, rest sourced from reference TRBV19 and TRBJ1-5, is DGGITQSPKYLFRKEGQNVTLSCEQNLNHDAMYWYRQDPGQGLRLIYYSQIVNDFQKGDIAEGYSVSREKKESFPLTVTSAQKNPTAFYLCASRTGENQPQHFGDGTRLSIL.

The rearrangement joins TRBV9 to TRBJ1-3; D perhaps matches TRBD1 (6 bases). The germline V gene has CDR1 SGDLS and CDR2 YYNGEE. The CDR3 spans 15 residues. Trimming took off 3 bases at V and 9 bases at J, with 19 bases between the two ends. The chain's CDR3 is CASSAQQGPGGTIYF. The CDR3 nucleotides read TGTGCCAGCAGCGCCCAACAGGGCCCCGGGGGCACCATATATTTT.

The chain combines TRBV5-1 with TRBJ1-1; D unclear. Deletions cut 0 bases from V and 0 bases from J, with 3 bases between. Germline V lookup: CDR1 SGHRS, CDR2 YFSETQ. This CDR3 is built from 13 residues. The CDR3 DNA reads as TGCGCCAGCAGCTTGGAGATGAACACTGAAGCTTTCTTT. It specifies CASSLEMNTEAFF.

There are a few counts of this clone. The gene calls are TRBV29-1 and TRBJ1-3; D is uncertain. V was clipped by 7 bases and J by 4 bases, with 14 bases between them. The CDR3 loop spans 13 amino acids. The germline V gene has CDR1 SQVTM and CDR2 ANQGSEA. The CDR3 region has the DNA TGCAGCGCCTCGGGCCGAGGGGGAAACACCATATATTTT. Translation: CSASGRGGNTIYF.

The chain recombines TRBV18 with TRBJ1-2; 11 bases are shared with TRBD1. CDR1 is KGHSH and CDR2 is LQKENI in the germline V gene. This CDR3 is built from 14 residues. The V segment lost 3 bases and the J segment 5 bases; nucleotides outside the gene matches: 2. The CDR3 DNA is TGTGCCAGCTCACCTGGACAGGGGGCTTATGGCTACACCTTC. Encoded protein: CASSPGQGAYGYTF.

V gene TRBV30 combines with J gene TRBJ1-5; a possible D gene is TRBD1 (5 bases). Trimming took off 0 bases at V and 0 bases at J, with 9 bases between the two ends. The CDR3 extends over 15 amino acids. The germline V gene encodes CDR1 GTSNPN and CDR2 SVGIG (reference sequence). The CDR3 DNA follows: TGTGCCTGGAGTGTTGGGGGGAATAGCAATCAGCCCCAGCATTTT. It specifies CAWSVGGNSNQPQHF.